The next 4 T cell receptor beta chains were all read from a single sample in a study of CD8 T cells in ankylosing spondylitis. TCRdb reprocessed the 5' RACE reads via MiXCR and lists one record per CDR3 protein. The repertoire has 40,000 or so distinct CDR3 sequences, 10% of them found once; the top ten carry about a sixth. The sample comprised blood, either unsorted or a sorted T cell fraction (not recorded which). All receptors come from a male donor with ankylosing spondylitis or in good health (not recorded which).

The sample holds many counts of this clonotype. The chain couples TRBV5-1 to TRBJ2-2; D could derive from TRBD1 or TRBD2 (5 bases each). The CDR3 consists of 16 residues. Deletions cut 4 bases from V and 0 bases from J, with 13 bases between. Germline CDR1 and CDR2: SGHRS and YFSETQ. CDR3 nucleotide sequence: TGCGCCAGCAGCGGATCCGGGACGACGAACACCGGGGAGCTGTTTTTT. This encodes CASSGSGTTNTGELFF. Looking up the rest from reference TRBV5-1 and TRBJ2-2 gives the full variable domain: KAGVTQTPRYLIKTRGQQVTLSCSPISGHRSVSWYQQTPGQGLQFLFEYFSETQRNKGNFPGRFSGRQFSNSRSEMNVSTLELGDSALYLCASSGSGTTNTGELFFGEGSRLTVL.

This clonotype was observed many times. The genes are TRBV2 and TRBJ2-7; no reliable D call. Germline V gene data show CDR1 as SNHLY and CDR2 as FYNNEI. Trimming left V 2 bases short and J 5 bases short, with 16 bases between. This CDR3 contains 15 residues. DNA of the CDR3: TGTGCCAGCAGTGAAACGACGGGCCACACCAACGAGCAGTACTTC. Amino acid sequence: CASSETTGHTNEQYF.

The V gene is TRBV13, the J gene TRBJ2-1; TRBD2 is a possible D gene (5 bases). The V gene lost 2 bases and the J gene lost 1 base, with 9 bases spanning the gap. CDR1 is PRHDT and CDR2 is FYEKMQ in the germline V gene (reference sequence). The CDR3 consists of 15 residues. CDR3 DNA: TGTGCCAGCAGCTTAAATTCGGGGTCCTACAATGAGCAGTTCTTC. It translates to CASSLNSGSYNEQFF.

This clonotype was observed at least ten times. The V and J genes are TRBV12-3 or TRBV12-4 and TRBJ2-1; a weak D match, TRBD2 (5 bases). V was trimmed by 4 bases and J by 6 bases, leaving 7 bases between them. The CDR3 consists of 12 residues. CDR3 sequence: CASSSGGNEQFF. As DNA, the CDR3 is TGTGCCAGCAGTTCAGGAGGCAATGAGCAGTTCTTC.